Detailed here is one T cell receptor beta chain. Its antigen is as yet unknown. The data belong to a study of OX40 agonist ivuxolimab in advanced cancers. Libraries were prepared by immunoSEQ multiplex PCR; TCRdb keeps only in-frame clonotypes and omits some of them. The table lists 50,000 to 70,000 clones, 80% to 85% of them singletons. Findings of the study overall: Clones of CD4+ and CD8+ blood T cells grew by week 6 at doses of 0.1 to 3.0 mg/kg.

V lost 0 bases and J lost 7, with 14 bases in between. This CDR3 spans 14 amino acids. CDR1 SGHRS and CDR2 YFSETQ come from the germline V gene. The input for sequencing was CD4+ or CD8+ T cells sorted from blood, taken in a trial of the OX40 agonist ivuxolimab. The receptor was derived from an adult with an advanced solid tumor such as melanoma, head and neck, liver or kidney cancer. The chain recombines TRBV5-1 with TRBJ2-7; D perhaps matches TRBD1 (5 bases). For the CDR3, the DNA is TGCGCCAGCAGCTTGGGCCAGGGATATGGAGAGCAGTACTTC. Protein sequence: CASSLGQGYGEQYF.